Given below is one T cell receptor beta chain in context. The antigen this receptor binds is unknown. No base-level quality is on record; no much larger clone is a single base apart. Library preparation used RT-PCR. Sequencing instrument: Illumina HiSeq 2500. TCRdb passed the public sequencing reads through fastp at Q25 and MiXCR, retaining productive beta sequences. Rows with one shared CDR3 protein collapse into an entry with the most common genes and DNA. For this sample there are around 520,000 distinct CDR3 sequences; around 25% appear just once. The top ten constitute approximately 1.9% of the sample. Trimming removed 7 bases from V and 4 bases from J, leaving 19 bases between the germline ends. Including the terminal cysteine and phenylalanine, the CDR3 comprises 16 residues. Only the CDR3 part of the read is kept: 48 bases, read in frame from the first base. The CDR1 and CDR2 encoded by the germline V gene are SGHVS and FQNEAQ.

This entry is derived from a study of response to subunit inactivated influenza vaccine (dated by TCRdb to 2017 to 2018). With regard to the full study: To follow how T cells responded to a trivalent subunit inactivated influenza vaccine, the researchers relied on deep quantitative profiling of the T cell receptor repertoire.

Results and caveats for the whole study, not just this receptor: It was suggested by the authors that each seasonal influenza vaccination may recruit only a limited number of new T cells.

The sample here was CD4+ T cells sorted from PBMCs, taken roughly 5 days after vaccination. The chain couples TRBV7-8 to TRBJ2-2, with TRBD1 as a weak D call on 6 bases. This receptor was obtained from a man aged 50 to 59 who received an inactivated influenza vaccine. Donor details come from another sample of the same person, matched by shared clones. The nucleotide sequence reads TGTGCCAGCACCCCCCTGGGGGCAGCCGTCACCGGGGAGCTGTTTTTT. The translation is CASTPLGAAVTGELFF.